The entry that follows covers one T cell receptor beta chain sequence. This clonotype was counted only a few times. Its cognate antigen has yet to be identified. The sample holds no much larger clone one base away, and base qualities are not on file. V lost 6 bases and J lost 3 bases, and the count of bases not matched to a germline gene is 7. The CDR3, cysteine through phenylalanine, is 14 amino acids long. Only the CDR3 DNA stays, 42 bases, in frame from base 1. CDR1 and CDR2, looked up from the germline V gene, are SQVTM and ANQGSEA. The library was produced with RT-PCR. Instrument used: Illumina HiSeq 2500. Through fastp at Q25 and MiXCR, TCRdb rebuilt clones from the public reads, retaining in-frame beta chains. A single entry per CDR3 protein holds the most common genes and DNA from its merged rows. The sample includes 500,000 or so distinct CDR3 sequences, with about 15% observed a single time. The ten top clones hold over 2.5% of the sample.

The data originate from a study of response to subunit inactivated influenza vaccine (dated by TCRdb to the late 2010s). Notes on the research overall: Deep quantitative profiling of the T cell receptor repertoire was used in the study to follow responses to a trivalent subunit inactivated influenza vaccine.

General study outcomes and caveats: According to the authors, only a limited number of new T cells may be recruited by each seasonal influenza vaccination.

The sample consisted of CD4+ T cells sorted from PBMCs, taken approximately 25 months after vaccination. The rearranged segments are TRBV29-1 and TRBJ2-2; the central 7 bases match TRBD1. The clonotype originates from a man aged 50-75 years who received an inactivated influenza vaccine. Donor details come from another sample of the same person, matched by shared clones. The bases read TGCAGCGTCGACAGGGTTGGGGACACCGGGGAGCTGTTTTTT. It translates to CSVDRVGDTGELFF.